This T cell receptor beta chain was recorded in a study of CXCR3-negative and CXCR3-positive naive CD8 T cells. The CDR3 has 14 residues. The germline V gene encodes CDR1 SGHVS and CDR2 FQNEAQ. It was by 5' RACE with UMI labels that the TRB cDNA libraries were prepared. Each CDR3 protein gets one entry in TCRdb, which reprocessed the 5' RACE reads and gives no DNA. The table lists 45,000 or so distinct CDR3 sequences. Researchers sorted roughly 310,000 cells of each CD8+ T cell subset in triplicate. This sequence originates from a human donor in good health. Some clones in this sample may be carry-over from other donors' samples. The sample comprised memory CD8+ T cells from blood. The V call is TRBV7-8, the J call TRBJ2-7; TCRdb proposes TRBD1, but this gene call is untestable without DNA. CDR3 sequence: CASSFGAGNYEQYF.